The 21 T cell receptor beta chains below all came from one sample that was sequenced in a study of T cell responses to AZD1222 COVID-19 vaccine. Data came from immunoSEQ multiplex PCR; TCRdb stores just in-frame clones and leaves some out. The table records some 120,000 clones, around 91% of them present only once. Sequences were derived from peripheral blood, sampled 28 days after the second AZD1222 dose. The receptor source for this set is an adult who received the AZD1222 COVID-19 vaccine.

The chain uses TRBV19 and TRBJ2-7; D is possibly TRBD2 (5 bases). Trimming stripped 7 bases from V and 3 bases from J, with 19 bases between. Germline CDR1 LNHDA, CDR2 SQIVND (reference sequence). The CDR3 is 15 residues long. The CDR3 DNA is TGTGCCAGTACCTCCCGCGAGGGTTCGGGCTACGAGCAGTACTTC. Translated: CASTSREGSGYEQYF.

This chain connects TRBV28 to TRBJ2-3, with D possibly matching TRBD2 (6 bases). This CDR3 is 17 amino acids long. The V and J ends lost 4 bases and 3 bases respectively, with 20 bases between them. The germline gives CDR1 MDHEN, CDR2 SYDVKM. The CDR3 DNA sequence: TGTGCCAGCAGTTACAATTTAGCGGAAACTTATACAGATACGCAGTATTTT. Encoded protein: CASSYNLAETYTDTQYF.

J is TRBJ2-1 and V is TRBV28; 7 positions match TRBD1. Germline trimming cut 6 bases from V and 7 bases from J; bases unmatched to any gene: 0. Germline V gives CDR1 MDHEN, CDR2 SYDVKM. The CDR3 consists of 11 residues. CDR3 sequence reads: CASRDRNEQFF. The CDR3 DNA follows: TGTGCCAGCAGGGACAGGAATGAGCAGTTCTTC.

This clone was seen once. The chain carries TRBV28 and TRBJ1-3, with a weak D call TRBD1 (6 bases). This CDR3 region has 17 residues. V gave up 5 bases and J gave up 4 bases, with 21 bases separating them. Germline V gene data show CDR1 as MDHEN and CDR2 as SYDVKM. CDR3 in amino acids: CASSLVRGGYSGNTIYF. The CDR3 DNA is TGTGCCAGCAGTCTAGTTCGGGGGGGCTACTCCGGAAACACCATATATTTT.

V gene TRBV19 combines with J gene TRBJ1-1; 9 bases map to TRBD1. The CDR3 consists of 14 residues. J was trimmed by 4 bases and V by 5 bases; bases with no gene match: 5. The germline gives CDR1 LNHDA, CDR2 SQIVND (reference sequence). For the CDR3, the DNA is TGTGCCAGTAGTTTACAGGGGGCTGGCACTGAAGCTTTCTTT. This sequence encodes CASSLQGAGTEAFF.

The chain uses TRBV2 and TRBJ2-7; TRBD2 agrees at 10 bases. V lost 4 bases to trimming and J lost 3 bases; unmatched junction nucleotides: 6. The CDR3 totals 15 residues. Germline assignment: CDR1 SNHLY and CDR2 FYNNEI. The CDR3: CASSVLAGSNYEQYF. The DNA for the CDR3 is TGTGCCAGCAGTGTACTAGCGGGATCGAACTACGAGCAGTACTTC.

The chain couples TRBV9 to TRBJ2-4, with D unclear. V was pared by 0 bases and J by 4 bases, with 14 bases between. CDR1 is SGDLS, CDR2 YYNGEE, per germline. The CDR3 is 16 residues long. The DNA for the CDR3 is TGTGCCAGCAGCGTAGGAGGCACTCTCGGGAAAAACATTCAGTACTTC. This sequence encodes CASSVGGTLGKNIQYF. Full variable domain (rest looked up from reference TRBV9 and TRBJ2-4): DSGVTQTPKHLITATGQRVTLRCSPRSGDLSVYWYQQSLDQGLQFLIQYYNGEERAKGNILERFSAQQFPDLHSELNLSSLELGDSALYFCASSVGGTLGKNIQYFGAGTRLSVL.

V is TRBV18 and J is TRBJ1-3; D is undetermined. Deletions cut 2 bases from V and 0 bases from J, with 14 bases between. CDR1 is KGHSH and CDR2 is LQKENI in the germline V gene. The CDR3 is 17 amino acids. CDR3 in amino acids: CASSPVNPKSSGNTIYF. CDR3 DNA: TGTGCCAGCTCACCAGTAAATCCAAAAAGCTCTGGAAACACCATATATTTT. The entire variable domain, with the rest obtained from reference TRBV18 and TRBJ1-3, is as follows: NAGVMQNPRHLVRRRGQEARLRCSPMKGHSHVYWYRQLPEEGLKFMVYLQKENIIDESGMPKERFSAEFPKEGPSILRIQQVVRGDSAAYFCASSPVNPKSSGNTIYFGEGSWLTVV.

The chain carries TRBV7-6 and TRBJ1-1, with D possibly being TRBD1 (5 bases). This CDR3 contains 15 residues. V was shortened by 2 bases and J by 4 bases, with 14 bases between the two germline ends. Per germline, CDR1 SGHVS and CDR2 FNYEAQ. CDR3 loop: CASSLRRGIATEAFF. CDR3 bases: TGTGCCAGCAGCTTAAGGAGGGGCATTGCCACTGAAGCTTTCTTT.

This clone was recorded once. In DNA form, the CDR3 reads TGTGCCAGCAGTTTACGGTTCCAGGCCACTAATGAAAAACTGTTTTTT. Translated: CASSLRFQATNEKLFF. The V and J genes are TRBV28 and TRBJ1-4; no clear D gene. Trimming left V 2 bases short and J 2 bases short, with 12 bases between. This CDR3 comprises 16 residues. The germline V gene encodes CDR1 MDHEN and CDR2 SYDVKM. The whole variable domain, filled in from reference TRBV28 and TRBJ1-4, reads DVKVTQSSRYLVKRTGEKVFLECVQDMDHENMFWYRQDPGLGLRLIYFSYDVKMKEKGDIPEGYSVSREKKERFSLILESASTNQTSMYLCASSLRFQATNEKLFFGSGTQLSVL.

The chain couples TRBV30 to TRBJ1-5; D call uncertain. The CDR3 is 17 amino acids. V was cut by 2 bases and J by 0 bases, with 17 bases left in between. Germline V gene sequence: CDR1 GTSNPN, CDR2 SVGIG (reference sequence). CDR3: CAWSQRWSLDSNQPQHF. Written as DNA, the CDR3 is TGTGCCTGGAGTCAGCGATGGAGCTTGGATAGCAATCAGCCCCAGCATTTT. Supplemented by reference TRBV30 and TRBJ1-5, the full variable domain reads SQTIHQWPATLVQPVGSPLSLECTVEGTSNPNLYWYRQAAGRGLQLLFYSVGIGQISSEVPQNLSASRPQDRQFILSSKKLLLSDSGFYLCAWSQRWSLDSNQPQHFGDGTRLSIL.

The chain uses TRBV6-2 or TRBV6-3 and TRBJ2-2; D is unresolved. V shed 2 bases and J shed 1 base, with 8 bases lying between them. CDR3 length: 15 amino acids. Germline V gene data show CDR1 as MNHEY and CDR2 as SVGEGT. The CDR3 nucleotides are TGTGCCAGCAGTTACAATGCGGAGAACACCGGGGAGCTGTTTTTT. This gives the protein CASSYNAENTGELFF.

The chain carries TRBV6-5 and TRBJ1-1, with a weak D call TRBD1 (5 bases). The V gene's germline CDR1 is MNHEY and CDR2 SVGAGI. The CDR3 is 15 residues long. The V end lost 6 bases, the J end lost 5 bases, and 19 bases lay between the germline ends. The CDR3 DNA reads TGTGCCAGCAGACAAATCCAGGGCTTGGAAACTGAAGCTTTCTTT. Protein product: CASRQIQGLETEAFF.

The chain links TRBV30 to TRBJ1-1; 8 nucleotides match TRBD1. Germline CDR1 and CDR2: GTSNPN and SVGIG (reference sequence). The V and J ends lost 2 bases and 2 bases, in that order; junction bases with no gene match: 7. The length of the CDR3 is 15 residues. CDR3 nucleotides: TGTGCCTGGAGTACCTTAGGACAGGGAAACACTGAAGCTTTCTTT. The encoded protein is CAWSTLGQGNTEAFF. Variable domain in full (rest from reference TRBV30 and TRBJ1-1): SQTIHQWPATLVQPVGSPLSLECTVEGTSNPNLYWYRQAAGRGLQLLFYSVGIGQISSEVPQNLSASRPQDRQFILSSKKLLLSDSGFYLCAWSTLGQGNTEAFFGQGTRLTVV.

V is TRBV3-1 (or the pseudogene TRBV3-2) and J is TRBJ1-6; a possible D gene is TRBD1 (6 bases). There are 16 residues in the CDR3. Germline CDR1 and CDR2: LGHDT and YNNKEL (reference sequence). V lost 4 bases, J lost 9 bases, and 19 bases lay in between. In DNA form, the CDR3 reads TGTGCCAGCAGCCCCCGCGGGACACAGAGGAGTTCACCCCTCCACTTT. Its protein product is CASSPRGTQRSSPLHF.

This clone was detected once. J is TRBJ2-5 and V is TRBV5-1; 9 bases fit TRBD1. The CDR3 runs 16 residues. Germline V CDR1 and CDR2: SGHRS, YFSETQ. V gave up 3 bases and J gave up 1 base; unmatched junction bases: 7. The CDR3 nucleotides read TGCGCCAGCAGCTGGGCCCGACAGGGGGGCCAAGAGACCCAGTACTTC. This codes for CASSWARQGGQETQYF.

The chain links TRBV28 to TRBJ2-3, with TRBD1 matching 7 bases. Trimming cost V 6 bases and J 5 bases; bases outside gene matches: 11. Germline V gene lookup returns CDR1 MDHEN and CDR2 SYDVKM. The CDR3 runs 15 residues. The CDR3 loop reads CASSLLQGKGDTQYF. In DNA, the CDR3 is TGTGCCAGCAGCCTACTACAGGGGAAGGGAGATACGCAGTATTTT. Full variable domain (remainder filled in from reference TRBV28 and TRBJ2-3): DVKVTQSSRYLVKRTGEKVFLECVQDMDHENMFWYRQDPGLGLRLIYFSYDVKMKEKGDIPEGYSVSREKKERFSLILESASTNQTSMYLCASSLLQGKGDTQYFGPGTRLTVL.

The chain carries TRBV23-1 and TRBJ1-5; a weak D match, TRBD1 (5 bases). TRBV23-1 is an ORF for which the function is uncertain. V lost 5 bases to trimming and J lost 0 bases, with 11 bases between them. CDR3 length: 15 residues. This CDR3 reads CASSDPGPSNQPQHF. The DNA for the CDR3 is TGCGCCAGCAGTGATCCGGGGCCTAGCAATCAGCCCCAGCATTTT.

Here the CDR3 reads CASSLEENSPLHF. CDR3 DNA: TGCGCCAGCAGCTTGGAGGAGAATTCACCCCTCCACTTT. V usage is TRBV5-1 and J usage is TRBJ1-6; D remains ambiguous. CDR3 length equals 13 residues. Trimming removed 0 bases from V and 7 bases from J, with 5 bases in between. CDR1 and CDR2 from the germline V gene are SGHRS and YFSETQ.

The chain combines TRBV7-9 with TRBJ1-2; TRBD1 matches 7 bases. The germline V gene encodes CDR1 SEHNR and CDR2 FQNEAQ (reference sequence). The CDR3 covers 13 residues. With V trimmed by 5 bases and J by 10 bases, 10 bases remained unmatched. The CDR3 DNA reads as TGTGCCAGCAGCCCAGGGGGAGAAACATACTACACCTTC. Amino acid sequence: CASSPGGETYYTF.

This clone appeared a single time. The chain employs TRBV27 and TRBJ1-6, with D perhaps matching TRBD1 (5 bases). CDR1 is MNHEY, CDR2 SMNVEV, per germline (reference sequence). The germline V and J ends were trimmed by 2 bases and 9 bases, with 8 bases remaining between them. The CDR3 is 13 residues long. CDR3 amino acids: CASSLEGPSPLHF. The DNA for the CDR3 is TGTGCCAGCAGTTTAGAGGGACCTTCACCCCTCCACTTT.